This entry features one TCR beta chain sequence. What it binds is unknown. This sample is part of a study of neurological immune-mediated disorders. Study results and caveats: Expanded clones shared no CDR3 amino acid sequences across subjects, suggesting private repertoires in all groups.

Stated time point: longitudinal time-point 2. PBMCs numbering 2 million and stored at -80 C yielded the unsorted libraries. With 10-nucleotide random UMIs, 5'RACE was used to make the cDNA. In TCRdb, the 5' RACE reads were re-called with MiXCR into one record per CDR3 protein. The top ten hold approximately 5% of the sample, which has about 90,000 distinct CDR3 sequences, about 13% seen once. There are 15 residues in the CDR3. Germline V gene data show CDR1 as MNHNS and CDR2 as SASEGT. V lost 6 bases, J lost 4 bases, and 19 bases lay in between. V usage is TRBV6-1 and J usage is TRBJ2-7, with TRBD1 as a possible D gene (5 bases). The TCR sequence derives from a female donor with HTLV-1-associated myelopathy (HAM/TSP). Sequenced sample: PBMCs. DNA for the CDR3: TGTGCCAGCAGGGCTGACAGAGGTACGACTTACGAGCAGTACTTC. Residues: CASRADRGTTYEQYF.